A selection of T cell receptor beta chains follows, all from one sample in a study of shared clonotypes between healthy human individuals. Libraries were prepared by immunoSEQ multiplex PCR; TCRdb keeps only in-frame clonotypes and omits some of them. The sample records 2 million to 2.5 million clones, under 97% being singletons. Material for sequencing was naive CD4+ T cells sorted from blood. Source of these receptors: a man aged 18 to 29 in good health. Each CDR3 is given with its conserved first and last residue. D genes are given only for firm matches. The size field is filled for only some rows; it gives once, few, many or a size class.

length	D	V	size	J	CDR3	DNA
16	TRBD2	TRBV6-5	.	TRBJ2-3	CASSYRGLAGTDTQYF	TGTGCCAGCAGTTACCGGGGACTAGCGGGTACAGATACGCAGTATTTT
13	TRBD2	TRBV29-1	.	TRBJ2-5	CSARSGRQETQYF	TGCAGCGCCCGTAGCGGGAGACAAGAGACCCAGTACTTC
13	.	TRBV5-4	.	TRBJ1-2	CASSSGGNYGYTF	TGTGCCAGCAGCTCTGGAGGGAACTATGGCTACACCTTC
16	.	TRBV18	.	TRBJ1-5	CASSPSGGQGNQPQHF	TGTGCCAGCTCACCAAGCGGCGGTCAGGGAAATCAGCCCCAGCATTTT
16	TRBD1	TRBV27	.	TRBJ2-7	CASSGTSGQVIYEQYF	TGTGCCAGCAGTGGAACCTCGGGACAGGTCATCTACGAGCAGTACTTC
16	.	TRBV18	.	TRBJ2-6	CASSPLILSGANVLTF	TGTGCCAGCTCACCACTGATTCTCTCTGGGGCCAACGTCCTGACTTTC
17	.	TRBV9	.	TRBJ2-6	CASSPAGAGSGANVLTF	TGTGCCAGCAGCCCAGCTGGGGCGGGCTCTGGGGCCAACGTCCTGACTTTC
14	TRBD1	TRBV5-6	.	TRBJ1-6	CASSGDRGGSPLHF	TGTGCCAGCAGCGGTGACAGGGGTGGATCACCCCTCCACTTT
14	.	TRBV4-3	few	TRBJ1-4	CASSVQGPNEKLFF	TGCGCCAGCAGCGTACAGGGACCAAATGAAAAACTGTTTTTT
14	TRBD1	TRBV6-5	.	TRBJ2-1	CATGRDRVYNEQFF	TGTGCCACCGGCCGGGACAGGGTCTACAATGAGCAGTTCTTC
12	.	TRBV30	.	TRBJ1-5	CAWSTGNQPQHF	TGTGCCTGGAGTACGGGCAATCAGCCCCAGCATTTT
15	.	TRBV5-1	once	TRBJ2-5	CASSVSGERGETQYF	TGCGCCAGCAGCGTGTCAGGGGAACGCGGGGAGACCCAGTACTTC
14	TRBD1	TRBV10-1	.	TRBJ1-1	CASSGSGTGGEAFF	TGCGCCAGCAGTGGCTCCGGGACAGGAGGTGAAGCTTTCTTT
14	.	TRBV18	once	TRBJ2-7	CASSPTGGSYEQYF	TGTGCCAGCTCACCAACAGGAGGATCCTACGAGCAGTACTTC
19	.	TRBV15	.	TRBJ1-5	CATSRDPAAGTFSNQPQHF	TGTGCCACCAGCAGAGATCCCGCCGCAGGAACTTTTAGCAATCAGCCCCAGCATTTT
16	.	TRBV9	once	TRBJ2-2	CASSVPPGPGSGELFF	TGTGCCAGCAGCGTACCCCCAGGGCCCGGCAGCGGGGAGCTGTTTTTT
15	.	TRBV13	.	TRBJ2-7	CASSSLDRSSYEQYF	TGTGCCAGCAGCTCCTTGGACCGGAGCTCCTACGAGCAGTACTTC
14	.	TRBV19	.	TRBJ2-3	CASAPWDRTDTQYF	TGTGCCAGTGCACCGTGGGATCGCACAGATACGCAGTATTTT
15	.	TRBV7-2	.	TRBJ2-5	CASSWGSNNQETQYF	TGTGCCAGCAGCTGGGGTTCAAATAACCAAGAGACCCAGTACTTC
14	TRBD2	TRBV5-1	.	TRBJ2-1	CASSSERDRGEQFF	TGCGCCAGCAGCTCCGAGCGGGACCGGGGTGAGCAGTTCTTC
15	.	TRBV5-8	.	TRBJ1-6	CASILDGSYNSPLHF	TGTGCCAGCATCCTTGACGGATCCTATAATTCACCCCTCCACTTT
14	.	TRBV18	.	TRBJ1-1	CASSPDRMNTEAFF	TGTGCCAGCTCACCAGACCGAATGAACACTGAAGCTTTCTTT
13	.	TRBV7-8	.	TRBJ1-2	CASSQTGNYGYTF	TGTGCCAGCAGCCAGACAGGCAACTATGGCTACACCTTC
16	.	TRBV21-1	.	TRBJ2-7	CASSNLSPGVSYEQYF	TGTGCCAGCAGCAACCTTTCTCCGGGGGTCTCCTACGAGCAGTACTTC
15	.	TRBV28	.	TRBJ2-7	CASSLVAASSGEQYF	TGTGCCAGCAGTTTAGTAGCGGCCTCCTCCGGCGAGCAGTACTTC
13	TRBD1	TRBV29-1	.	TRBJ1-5	CSAATGVNQPQHF	TGCAGCGCCGCGACAGGGGTCAATCAGCCCCAGCATTTT
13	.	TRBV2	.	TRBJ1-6	CASSGGGNSPLHF	TGTGCCAGCAGTGGGGGAGGTAATTCACCCCTCCACTTT
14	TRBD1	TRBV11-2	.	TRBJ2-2	CASSRTGRTGELFF	TGTGCCAGCAGCCGGACAGGGCGGACCGGGGAGCTGTTTTTT
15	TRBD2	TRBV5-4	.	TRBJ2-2	CASSLGLALTGELFF	TGTGCCAGCAGCCTGGGACTAGCGCTGACCGGGGAGCTGTTTTTT
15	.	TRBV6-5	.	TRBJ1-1	CASSRGDRHDHEAFF	TGTGCCAGCAGTCGGGGGGACCGACACGACCACGAAGCTTTCTTT
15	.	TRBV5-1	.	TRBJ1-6	CASSLVWQGYSPLHF	TGCGCCAGCAGCTTGGTCTGGCAGGGGTACTCACCCCTCCACTTT
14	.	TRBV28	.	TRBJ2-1	CASSPLGSYNEQFF	TGTGCCAGCAGTCCCCTTGGGTCCTACAATGAGCAGTTCTTC
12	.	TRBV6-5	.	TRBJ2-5	CASSPQRETQYF	TGTGCCAGCAGTCCGCAGCGGGAGACCCAGTACTTC
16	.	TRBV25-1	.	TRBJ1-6	CASSPRGYVLNSPLHF	TGTGCCAGCTCCCCTAGGGGTTATGTATTGAATTCACCCCTCCACTTT
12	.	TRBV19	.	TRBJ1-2	CASSIDGGPLTF	TGTGCCAGTAGTATAGACGGGGGGCCGCTCACCTTC
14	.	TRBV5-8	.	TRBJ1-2	CASSLGQANYGYTF	TGTGCCAGCAGCTTGGGACAGGCCAACTATGGCTACACCTTC
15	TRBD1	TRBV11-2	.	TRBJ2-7	CASSQGDRGAYEQYF	TGTGCCAGCAGCCAAGGGGACAGGGGAGCCTACGAGCAGTACTTC
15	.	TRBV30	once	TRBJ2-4	CAWSVRRSGGNIQYF	TGTGCCTGGAGTGTACGACGGAGCGGAGGAAACATTCAGTACTTC
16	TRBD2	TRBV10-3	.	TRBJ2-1	CAISSFSAGVGNEQFF	TGTGCCATCAGTTCTTTTTCAGCGGGAGTCGGCAATGAGCAGTTCTTC
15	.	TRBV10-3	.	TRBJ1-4	CAISESTASGEKLFF	TGTGCCATCAGTGAGTCGACGGCCTCTGGTGAAAAACTGTTTTTT
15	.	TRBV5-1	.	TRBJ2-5	CASSFGGGNQETQYF	TGCGCCAGCAGCTTCGGTGGGGGGAACCAAGAGACCCAGTACTTC